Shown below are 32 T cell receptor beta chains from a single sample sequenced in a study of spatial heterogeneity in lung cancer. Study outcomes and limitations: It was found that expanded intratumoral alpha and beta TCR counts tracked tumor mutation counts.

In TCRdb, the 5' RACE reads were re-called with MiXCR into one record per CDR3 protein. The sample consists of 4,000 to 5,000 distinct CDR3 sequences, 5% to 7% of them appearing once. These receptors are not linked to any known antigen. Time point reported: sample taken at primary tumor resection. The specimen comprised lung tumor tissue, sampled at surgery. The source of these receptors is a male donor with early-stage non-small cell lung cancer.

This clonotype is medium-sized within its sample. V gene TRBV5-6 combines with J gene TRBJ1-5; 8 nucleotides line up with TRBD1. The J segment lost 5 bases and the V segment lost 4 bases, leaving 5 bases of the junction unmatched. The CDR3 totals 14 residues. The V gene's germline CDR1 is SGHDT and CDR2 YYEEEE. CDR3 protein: CASSHGQGYQPQHF. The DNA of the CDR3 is TGTGCCAGCAGCCATGGACAGGGATATCAGCCCCAGCATTTT.

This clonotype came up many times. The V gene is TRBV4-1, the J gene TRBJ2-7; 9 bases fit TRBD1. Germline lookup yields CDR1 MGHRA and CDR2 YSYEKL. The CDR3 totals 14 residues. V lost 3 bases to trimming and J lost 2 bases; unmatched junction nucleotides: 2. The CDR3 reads CASSQHRGPYEQYF. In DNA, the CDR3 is TGCGCCAGCAGCCAGCACAGGGGGCCCTACGAGCAGTACTTC.

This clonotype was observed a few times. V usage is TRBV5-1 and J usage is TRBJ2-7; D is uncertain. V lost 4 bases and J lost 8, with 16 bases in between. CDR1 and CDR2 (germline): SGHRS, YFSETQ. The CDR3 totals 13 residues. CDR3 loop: CASSVDPEGQQYF. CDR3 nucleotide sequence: TGCGCCAGCAGCGTGGACCCCGAAGGTCAGCAGTACTTC.

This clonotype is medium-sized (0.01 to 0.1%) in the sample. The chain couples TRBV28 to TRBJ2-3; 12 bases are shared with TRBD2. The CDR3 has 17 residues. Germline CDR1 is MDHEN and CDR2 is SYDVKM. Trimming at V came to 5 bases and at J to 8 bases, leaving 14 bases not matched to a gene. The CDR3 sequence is CASSPHPLAGGLGTQYF. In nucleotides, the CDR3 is TGTGCCAGCAGTCCACATCCCCTAGCGGGGGGGTTGGGTACGCAGTATTTT.

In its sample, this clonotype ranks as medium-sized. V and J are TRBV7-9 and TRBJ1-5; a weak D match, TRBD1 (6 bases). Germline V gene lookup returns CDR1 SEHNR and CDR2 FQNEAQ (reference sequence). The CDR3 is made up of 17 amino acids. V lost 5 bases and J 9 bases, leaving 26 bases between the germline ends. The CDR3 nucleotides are TGTGCCAGCAGCCGGAACAGGGTGCGGGACCATCGGTTGCCCCAGCATTTT. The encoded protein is CASSRNRVRDHRLPQHF.

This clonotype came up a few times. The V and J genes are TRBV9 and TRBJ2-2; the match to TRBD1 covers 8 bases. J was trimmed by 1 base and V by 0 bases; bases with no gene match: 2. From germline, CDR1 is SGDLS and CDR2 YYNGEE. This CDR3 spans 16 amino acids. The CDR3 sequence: CASSVDGQGNTGELFF. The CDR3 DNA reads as TGTGCCAGCAGCGTAGACGGACAGGGGAACACCGGGGAGCTGTTTTTT. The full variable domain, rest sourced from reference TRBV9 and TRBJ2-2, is DSGVTQTPKHLITATGQRVTLRCSPRSGDLSVYWYQQSLDQGLQFLIQYYNGEERAKGNILERFSAQQFPDLHSELNLSSLELGDSALYFCASSVDGQGNTGELFFGEGSRLTVL.

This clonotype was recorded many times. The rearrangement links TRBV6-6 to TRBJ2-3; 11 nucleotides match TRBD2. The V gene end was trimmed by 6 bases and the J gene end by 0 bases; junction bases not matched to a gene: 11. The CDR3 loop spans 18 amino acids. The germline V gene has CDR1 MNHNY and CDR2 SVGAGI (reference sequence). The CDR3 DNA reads TGTGCCAGCAGGTCTACCGGGACTAGCGGTACTAGCACAGATACGCAGTATTTT. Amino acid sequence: CASRSTGTSGTSTDTQYF.

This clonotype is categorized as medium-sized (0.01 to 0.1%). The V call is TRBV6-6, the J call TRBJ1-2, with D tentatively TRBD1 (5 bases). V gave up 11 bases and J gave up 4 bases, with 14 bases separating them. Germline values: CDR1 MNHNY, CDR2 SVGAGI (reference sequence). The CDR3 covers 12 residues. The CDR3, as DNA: TGTGCCCTGGGGGGGACTTTCTATGGCTACACCTTC. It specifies CALGGTFYGYTF.

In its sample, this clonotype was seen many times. The CDR3 protein is CAWGVGLSGPVNSPLHF. CDR3 DNA: TGTGCCTGGGGGGTTGGCCTCTCTGGACCGGTAAATTCACCCCTCCACTTT. The chain combines TRBV30 with TRBJ1-6, with no clear D. Germline CDR1 reads GTSNPN; CDR2 reads SVGIG (reference sequence). V was clipped by 5 bases and J by 7 bases, with 24 bases between them. The CDR3 extends over 17 amino acids.

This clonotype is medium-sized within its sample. CDR3 residues: CASSPDYEQYF. Here the CDR3 DNA reads TGTGCCAGCTCACCAGACTACGAGCAGTACTTC. This chain connects TRBV18 to TRBJ2-7; no clear D gene. This CDR3 region has 11 residues. Germline V gives CDR1 KGHSH, CDR2 LQKENI. The ends were cut back, 2 bases at V and 3 bases at J, with 2 bases in the middle.

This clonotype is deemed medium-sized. As DNA, the CDR3 is TGTGCCAGCAGCTTAGAAGTAGATGGCTACACCTTC. The encoded protein is CASSLEVDGYTF. The chain recombines TRBV7-2 with TRBJ1-2; D call uncertain. Germline V lookup: CDR1 SGHTA, CDR2 FQGNSA. The CDR3 loop spans 12 amino acids. V lost 1 base and J lost 6, with 6 bases in between.

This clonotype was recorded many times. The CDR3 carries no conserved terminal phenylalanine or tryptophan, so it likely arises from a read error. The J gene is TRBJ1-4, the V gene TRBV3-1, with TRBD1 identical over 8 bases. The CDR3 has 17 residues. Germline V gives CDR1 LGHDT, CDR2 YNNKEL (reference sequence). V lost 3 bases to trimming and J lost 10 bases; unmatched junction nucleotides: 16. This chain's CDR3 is CASSHPPGQGTGIKLFC. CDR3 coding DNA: TGTGCCAGCAGCCACCCCCCCGGACAGGGAACGGGGATAAAACTGTTTTGT.

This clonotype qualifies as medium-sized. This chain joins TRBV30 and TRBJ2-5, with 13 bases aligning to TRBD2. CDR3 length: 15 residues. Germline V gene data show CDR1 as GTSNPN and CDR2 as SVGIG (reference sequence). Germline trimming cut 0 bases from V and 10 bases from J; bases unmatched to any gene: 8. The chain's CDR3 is CAWSVGLAGATNQYF. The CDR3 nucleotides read TGTGCCTGGAGTGTAGGACTAGCGGGGGCAACTAACCAGTACTTC.

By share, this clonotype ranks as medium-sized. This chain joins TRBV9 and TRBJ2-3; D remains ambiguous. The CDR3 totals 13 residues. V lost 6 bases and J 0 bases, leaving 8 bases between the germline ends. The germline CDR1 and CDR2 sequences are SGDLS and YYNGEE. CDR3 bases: TGTGCCAGCATGGGTTCCAGCACAGATACGCAGTATTTT. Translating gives CASMGSSTDTQYF.

CDR3 bases: TGTGCCAGCAGCTCTCTCGGGACAGGGCACTCTGGGGCCAACGTCCTGACTTTC. Translated, it gives CASSSLGTGHSGANVLTF. This chain connects TRBV7-6 to TRBJ2-6, with 9 bases fitting TRBD1. The length of the CDR3 is 18 residues. V lost 4 bases to trimming and J lost 0 bases; unmatched junction nucleotides: 7. The V gene's germline CDR1 is SGHVS and CDR2 FNYEAQ.

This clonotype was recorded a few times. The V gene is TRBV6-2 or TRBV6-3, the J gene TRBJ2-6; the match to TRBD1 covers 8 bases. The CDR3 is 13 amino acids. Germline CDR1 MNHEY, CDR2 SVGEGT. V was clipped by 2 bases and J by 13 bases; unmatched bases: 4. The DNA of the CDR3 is TGTGCCAGCAGTTACGACAGGGGATTGGTCCTGACTTTC. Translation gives CASSYDRGLVLTF.

As DNA, the CDR3 is TGTGCCAGCAGCTTATACCCCGGAAACACCGGGGAGCTGTTTTTT. It specifies CASSLYPGNTGELFF. This chain joins TRBV7-2 and TRBJ2-2; D uncertain. The CDR3 totals 15 residues. Trimming removed 2 bases at V and 2 bases at J, with 9 bases between. Germline loops: CDR1 SGHTA, CDR2 FQGNSA.

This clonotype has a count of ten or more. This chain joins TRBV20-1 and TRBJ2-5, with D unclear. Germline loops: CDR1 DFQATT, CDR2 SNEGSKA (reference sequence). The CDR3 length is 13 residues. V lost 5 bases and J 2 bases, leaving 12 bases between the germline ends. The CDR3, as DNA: TGCAGTGCTTACAACGGATTACAAGAGACCCAGTACTTC. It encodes CSAYNGLQETQYF.

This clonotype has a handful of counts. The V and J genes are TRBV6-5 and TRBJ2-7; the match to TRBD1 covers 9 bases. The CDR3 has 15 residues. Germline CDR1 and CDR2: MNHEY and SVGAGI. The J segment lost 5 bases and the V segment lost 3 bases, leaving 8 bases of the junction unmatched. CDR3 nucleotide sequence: TGTGCCAGCAGTTATACCGGGACAGGGTATGACGAGCAGTACTTC. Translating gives CASSYTGTGYDEQYF.

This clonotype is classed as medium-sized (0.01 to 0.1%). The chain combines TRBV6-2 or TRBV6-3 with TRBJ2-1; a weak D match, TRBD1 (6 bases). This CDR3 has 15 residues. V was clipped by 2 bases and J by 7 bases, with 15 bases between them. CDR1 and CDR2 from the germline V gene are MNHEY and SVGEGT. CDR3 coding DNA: TGTGCCAGCAGTTACGACCCATGGACAGCGAATGAGCAGTTCTTC. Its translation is CASSYDPWTANEQFF.

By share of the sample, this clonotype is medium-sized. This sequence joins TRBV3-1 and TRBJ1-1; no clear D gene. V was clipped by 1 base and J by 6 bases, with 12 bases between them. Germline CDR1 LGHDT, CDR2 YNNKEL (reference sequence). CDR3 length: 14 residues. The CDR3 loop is CASSQGIEASEAFF. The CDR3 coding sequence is TGTGCCAGCAGCCAAGGTATAGAGGCATCTGAAGCTTTCTTT.

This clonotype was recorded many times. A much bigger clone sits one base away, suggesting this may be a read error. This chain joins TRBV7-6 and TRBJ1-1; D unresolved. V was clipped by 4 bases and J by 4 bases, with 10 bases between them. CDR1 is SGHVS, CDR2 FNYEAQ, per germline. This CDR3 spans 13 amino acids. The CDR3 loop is CASSSGGGTEAFF. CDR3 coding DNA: TGTGCCAGCAGCTCCGGTGGAGGCACTGAAGCTTTCTTT. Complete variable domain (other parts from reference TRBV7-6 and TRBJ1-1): GAGVSQSPRYKVTKRGQDVALRCDPISGHVSLYWYRQALGQGPEFLTYFNYEAQQDKSGLPNDRFSAERPEGSISTLTIQRTEQRDSAMYRCASSSGGGTEAFFGQGTRLTVV.

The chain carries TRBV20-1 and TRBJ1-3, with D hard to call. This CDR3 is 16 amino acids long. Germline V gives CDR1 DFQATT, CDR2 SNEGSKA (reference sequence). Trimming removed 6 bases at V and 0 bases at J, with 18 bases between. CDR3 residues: CSAPQPSRGSGNTIYF. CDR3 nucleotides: TGCAGTGCCCCCCAACCTAGCCGGGGCTCTGGAAACACCATATATTTT.

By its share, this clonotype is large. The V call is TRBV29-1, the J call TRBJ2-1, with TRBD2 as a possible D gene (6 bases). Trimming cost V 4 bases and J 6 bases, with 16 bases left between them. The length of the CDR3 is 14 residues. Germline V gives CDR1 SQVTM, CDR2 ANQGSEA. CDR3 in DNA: TGCAGCGTTGTACTAGCCCTTGGGACCAATGAGCAGTTCTTC. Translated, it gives CSVVLALGTNEQFF.

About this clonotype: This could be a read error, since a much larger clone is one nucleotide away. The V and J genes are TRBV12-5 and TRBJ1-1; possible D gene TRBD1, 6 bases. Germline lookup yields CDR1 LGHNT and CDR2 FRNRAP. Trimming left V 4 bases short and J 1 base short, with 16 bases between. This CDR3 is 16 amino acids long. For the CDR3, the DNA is TGTGCTAGTGGTTCAACCCGGACAGTGGCGAACACTGAAGCTTTCTTT. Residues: CASGSTRTVANTEAFF.

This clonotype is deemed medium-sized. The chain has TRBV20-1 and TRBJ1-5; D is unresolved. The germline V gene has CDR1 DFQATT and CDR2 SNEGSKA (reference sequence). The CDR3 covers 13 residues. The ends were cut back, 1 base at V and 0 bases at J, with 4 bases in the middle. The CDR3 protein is CSARVFSNQPQHF. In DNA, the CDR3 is TGCAGTGCTAGAGTCTTTAGCAATCAGCCCCAGCATTTT.

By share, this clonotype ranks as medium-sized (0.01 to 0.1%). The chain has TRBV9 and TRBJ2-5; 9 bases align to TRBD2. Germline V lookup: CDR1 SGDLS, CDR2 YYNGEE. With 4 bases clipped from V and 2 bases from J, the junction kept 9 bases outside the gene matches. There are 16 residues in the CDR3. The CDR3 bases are TGTGCCAGCAGCACCGGACTAGCGATCGGGCAAGAGACCCAGTACTTC. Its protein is CASSTGLAIGQETQYF.

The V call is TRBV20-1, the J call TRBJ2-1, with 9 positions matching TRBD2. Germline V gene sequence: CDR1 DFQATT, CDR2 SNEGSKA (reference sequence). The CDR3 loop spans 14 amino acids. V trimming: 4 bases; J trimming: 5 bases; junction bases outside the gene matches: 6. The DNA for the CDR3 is TGCAGTGCTATGTTCCTAGCGGGGAACAATGAGCAGTTCTTC. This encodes CSAMFLAGNNEQFF.

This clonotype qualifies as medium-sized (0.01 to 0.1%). The CDR3 region is CASSLGQNQPQHF. DNA of the CDR3: TGTGCCAGCAGCTTAGGACAGAATCAGCCCCAGCATTTT. V is TRBV7-3 and J is TRBJ1-5; a possible D gene is TRBD1 (6 bases). V was cut by 2 bases and J by 4 bases, with 6 bases left in between. The CDR3 sequence is 13 residues long. The germline V gene encodes CDR1 SGHTA and CDR2 FQGTGA.

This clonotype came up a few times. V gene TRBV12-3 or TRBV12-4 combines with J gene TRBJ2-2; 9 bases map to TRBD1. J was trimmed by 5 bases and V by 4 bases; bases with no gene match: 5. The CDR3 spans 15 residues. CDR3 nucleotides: TGTGCCAGCAGTTCCGGGACAGGGCGGACCGGGGAGCTGTTTTTT. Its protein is CASSSGTGRTGELFF.

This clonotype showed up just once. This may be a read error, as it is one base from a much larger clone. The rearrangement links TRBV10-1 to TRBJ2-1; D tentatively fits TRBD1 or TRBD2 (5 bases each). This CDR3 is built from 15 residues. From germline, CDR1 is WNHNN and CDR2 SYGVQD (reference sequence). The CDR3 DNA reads TGCGCCAGCAGTGGAATGGGACCCTTAAACAAAGAGCAGTTCTTC. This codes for CASSGMGPLNKEQFF.

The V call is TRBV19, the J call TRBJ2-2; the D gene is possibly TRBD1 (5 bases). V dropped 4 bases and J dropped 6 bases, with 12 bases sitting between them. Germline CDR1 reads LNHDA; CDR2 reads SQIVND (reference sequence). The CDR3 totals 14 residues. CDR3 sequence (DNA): TGTGCCAGTAGTAGCCAGGACATTTCCGGGGAGCTGTTTTTT. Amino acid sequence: CASSSQDISGELFF.